These 30 T cell receptor beta chains were all obtained from the same sample, sequenced in a study of human T cells and chemical hapten exposure. Each CDR3 protein is one row after TCRdb ran MiXCR on the RACE reads. The sample lists roughly 89,000 distinct CDR3 sequences, roughly a tenth occurring once. Time point noted: patch test 3, about 24 weeks after DPC sensitization. Treatment denoted: therapeutic diphenylcyclopropenone sensitization with weekly scalp DPC. This specimen consisted of whole blood, obtained in connection with sensitization to the hapten diphenylcyclopropenone (DPC). Every receptor here comes from a woman between 25 and 40 years old with alopecia areata. Some clones in this sample may be carry-over from other donors' samples.

This clonotype was found many times. This chain connects TRBV6-2 or TRBV6-3 to TRBJ2-1; D not certain. Trimming took 6 bases from V and 7 from J, leaving 10 bases between them. Germline V gene sequence: CDR1 MNHEY, CDR2 SVGEGT. The CDR3 consists of 12 residues. This CDR3 is CASRKRLNEQFF. CDR3 nucleotides: TGTGCCAGCAGAAAACGGCTGAATGAGCAGTTCTTC.

This clonotype was counted many times. V and J are TRBV20-1 and TRBJ2-5; 8 bases match TRBD2. Trimming at V came to 0 bases and at J to 1 base, leaving 4 bases not matched to a gene. The CDR3 totals 15 residues. Germline V lookup: CDR1 DFQATT, CDR2 SNEGSKA (reference sequence). The CDR3 reads CSARDLAGIQETQYF. In DNA, the CDR3 is TGCAGTGCTAGAGACTTAGCGGGGATCCAAGAGACCCAGTACTTC.

This clonotype has only a few counts. This CDR3 is CSAGNEKLFF. CDR3 sequence (DNA): TGCAGCGCCGGCAATGAAAAACTGTTTTTT. This chain connects TRBV29-1 to TRBJ1-4, with unresolved D. The ends were cut back, 7 bases at V and 5 bases at J, with 5 bases in the middle. Germline lookup yields CDR1 SQVTM and CDR2 ANQGSEA. There are 10 residues in the CDR3.

This sequence joins TRBV20-1 and TRBJ2-3; TRBD2 agrees at 8 bases. V was pared by 3 bases and J by 4 bases, with 9 bases of the junction left unmatched. The CDR3 loop spans 15 amino acids. Germline V gene sequence: CDR1 DFQATT, CDR2 SNEGSKA (reference sequence). CDR3 nucleotides: TGCAGTGCTAGCCTCAGCGGGAGTGTCGCAGATACGCAGTATTTT. Its translation: CSASLSGSVADTQYF.

The J gene is TRBJ1-1, the V gene TRBV27; D not certain. Trimming shortened V by 3 bases and J by 6 bases, and 11 bases separated the two germline ends. This CDR3 contains 13 residues. Per germline, CDR1 MNHEY and CDR2 SMNVEV (reference sequence). The CDR3 reads CASSFTPDAEAFF. The CDR3 DNA follows: TGTGCCAGCAGTTTTACACCCGATGCTGAAGCTTTCTTT.

This clonotype has only a few counts. The chain links TRBV28 to TRBJ2-1; TRBD2 matches at 7 bases. The CDR3 has 15 amino acids. Unmatched junction bases numbered 5, after V lost 3 bases and J lost 3 bases. CDR1 is MDHEN and CDR2 is SYDVKM in the germline V gene. The CDR3 sequence is CASSFSRGGYNEQFF. The CDR3 nucleotides read TGTGCCAGCAGTTTTTCCCGCGGGGGCTACAATGAGCAGTTCTTC.

At least ten counts were recorded for this clonotype. The CDR3 reads CASSFQGWDTEAFF. CDR3 DNA: TGTGCCAGCAGTTTTCAGGGGTGGGACACTGAAGCTTTCTTT. The chain links TRBV6-6 to TRBJ1-1; possible D gene TRBD1, 6 bases. Looked up from germline, CDR1 is MNHNY and CDR2 is SVGAGI (reference sequence). V lost 4 bases and J lost 3, with 12 bases in between. The CDR3 totals 14 residues.

This clonotype was observed many times. The gene calls are TRBV20-1 and TRBJ2-1; 8 bases map to TRBD2. Germline lookup yields CDR1 DFQATT and CDR2 SNEGSKA (reference sequence). This CDR3 is 12 amino acids long. Trimming cost V 3 bases and J 8 bases; bases outside gene matches: 3. The CDR3 is CSASGRADEQFF. The DNA for the CDR3 is TGCAGTGCTAGCGGGAGGGCCGATGAGCAGTTCTTC.

There are many counts of this clonotype. The V gene is TRBV6-5, the J gene TRBJ1-3; D not certain. Germline V gene lookup returns CDR1 MNHEY and CDR2 SVGAGI. The CDR3 length is 11 residues. V was cut by 8 bases and J by 4 bases, with 6 bases left in between. The CDR3 DNA follows: TGTGCCAGCCAGCGGGGAAACACCATATATTTT. As protein: CASQRGNTIYF.

This clonotype occurred many times. The gene calls are TRBV28 and TRBJ1-5, with 7 positions matching TRBD1. The CDR3 is 15 residues long. After removal of 3 bases from V and 3 bases from J, the junction contained 5 bases not matched to a gene. The germline CDR1 and CDR2 sequences are MDHEN and SYDVKM. CDR3 in amino acids: CASSFGTEINQPQHF. The CDR3 DNA reads TGTGCCAGCAGTTTTGGGACAGAGATCAATCAGCCCCAGCATTTT.

This clonotype has ten or more counts. CDR3 DNA sequence: TGTGCCAGCAGTGACGGGGGGGATACGCAGTATTTT. Translation: CASSDGGDTQYF. The V gene is TRBV6-4, the J gene TRBJ2-3; tentative D call: TRBD2 (6 bases). V was pared by 2 bases and J by 6 bases, with 6 bases between. Germline V gene data show CDR1 as MRHNA and CDR2 as SNTAGT. This CDR3 is 12 amino acids long.

The gene calls are TRBV28 and TRBJ1-2; no definite D call. The CDR3 is made up of 12 amino acids. From germline, CDR1 is MDHEN and CDR2 SYDVKM. V was shortened by 6 bases and J by 3 bases, with 8 bases between the two germline ends. This chain's CDR3 is CASRRVHYGYTF. The CDR3 DNA is TGTGCCAGCAGAAGGGTCCACTATGGCTACACCTTC.

This clonotype was detected only a few times. The chain joins TRBV5-4 to TRBJ2-1; 9 bases are a match to TRBD2. CDR1 and CDR2 (germline): SGHNT, YYREEE (reference sequence). V lost 5 bases, J lost 6 bases, and 9 bases stayed unmatched. The CDR3 is 15 amino acids. The CDR3 loop is CASSSAGGLVNEQFF. The CDR3 DNA reads TGTGCCAGCAGTTCCGCGGGAGGGCTGGTCAATGAGCAGTTCTTC.

This clonotype is a singleton in its sample. This chain links TRBV7-9 with TRBJ2-3; 8 positions agree with TRBD1. V gave up 4 bases and J gave up 2 bases; unmatched junction bases: 5. There are 15 residues in the CDR3. CDR1 and CDR2 from the germline V gene are SEHNR and FQNEAQ (reference sequence). In DNA, the CDR3 is TGTGCCAGCAGCTACGACAGGGGTGACACAGATACGCAGTATTTT. Translated: CASSYDRGDTDTQYF.

The J gene is TRBJ2-3, the V gene TRBV6-6; perhaps D is TRBD1 or TRBD2 (5 bases each). Germline CDR1 and CDR2: MNHNY and SVGAGI (reference sequence). With 4 bases removed from V and 3 bases from J, the gap between germline ends came to 14 bases. The CDR3 length is 15 residues. The CDR3 coding sequence is TGTGCCAGCAGTTCCGCCGGGACCAGAACAGATACGCAGTATTTT. Its protein is CASSSAGTRTDTQYF.

This clonotype was picked up a small number of times. The genes are TRBV6-7 and TRBJ2-3; D may correspond to TRBD1 or TRBD2 (6 bases each). TRBV6-7 is placed among ORFs of uncertain function. The V end was cut by 8 bases, the J end by 3 bases, with 27 bases between. The length of the CDR3 is 18 residues. CDR3 sequence reads: CASAKGSSATGRTDTQYF. The CDR3 nucleotides read TGTGCCAGCGCTAAAGGGTCTAGCGCCACAGGGAGGACAGATACGCAGTATTTT.

This clonotype came up many times. The chain has TRBV6-2 or TRBV6-3 and TRBJ1-2; possible D gene TRBD1, 5 bases. Between the trimmed V and J ends, which lost 5 bases and 4 bases, there was a span of 8 bases. The CDR3 runs to 12 residues. Germline assignment: CDR1 MNHEY and CDR2 SVGEGT. This CDR3 is CASSQDSYGYTF. The CDR3, as DNA: TGTGCCAGCAGTCAAGACAGCTATGGCTACACCTTC.

The gene calls are TRBV7-6 and TRBJ2-1, with 8 bases identical to TRBD2. The V gene's germline CDR1 is SGHVS and CDR2 FNYEAQ. The V gene end was trimmed by 5 bases and the J gene end by 7 bases; junction bases not matched to a gene: 16. There are 17 residues in the CDR3. As DNA, the CDR3 is TGTGCCAGCAGCCAGCGGGCGGGAGGCCCGAGGGGGAATGAGCAGTTCTTC. This translates into CASSQRAGGPRGNEQFF.

This clonotype was detected only a few times. In nucleotides, the CDR3 is TGTGCCAGCAGTCTTAGGGAAGAGACCCAGTACTTC. Translation gives CASSLREETQYF. V is TRBV28 and J is TRBJ2-5, with unresolved D. CDR3 length equals 12 residues. Germline assignment: CDR1 MDHEN and CDR2 SYDVKM. The V and J ends lost 5 bases and 3 bases respectively, with 7 bases between them.

Ten or more counts support this clonotype. CDR3 in DNA: TGTGCCAGCAGTGAGGTCAGACAAGAGACCCAGTACTTC. The encoded protein is CASSEVRQETQYF. V and J are TRBV2 and TRBJ2-5; D is uncertain. Germline CDR1 is SNHLY and CDR2 is FYNNEI. The CDR3 runs 13 residues. V was cut by 3 bases and J by 2 bases, with 7 bases left in between. The full variable domain, rest sourced from reference TRBV2 and TRBJ2-5, is EPEVTQTPSHQVTQMGQEVILRCVPISNHLYFYWYRQILGQKVEFLVSFYNNEISEKSEIFDDQFSVERPDGSNFTLKIRSTKLEDSAMYFCASSEVRQETQYFGPGTRLLVL.

The chain uses TRBV2 and TRBJ2-5; TRBD1 might be the D (6 bases). The CDR3 extends over 15 amino acids. V was trimmed by 7 bases and J by 1 base, leaving 16 bases between them. Germline CDR1 SNHLY, CDR2 FYNNEI. CDR3 sequence (DNA): TGTGCCAGCATTATACTGACAGGACCCCAAGAGACCCAGTACTTC. The encoded protein is CASIILTGPQETQYF.

This clonotype came up once. The chain couples TRBV3-1 to TRBJ2-3, with D tentatively TRBD2 (6 bases). The CDR3 runs to 17 residues. Deletions cut 0 bases from V and 2 bases from J, with 15 bases between. The germline V gene encodes CDR1 LGHDT and CDR2 YNNKEL (reference sequence). The CDR3 sequence: CASSQETVAVLTDTQYF. The CDR3 DNA reads as TGTGCCAGCAGCCAAGAAACGGTAGCGGTACTCACAGATACGCAGTATTTT.

The chain has TRBV4-1 and TRBJ1-1; TRBD1 agrees at 10 bases. This CDR3 has 13 amino acids. Trimming took 2 bases from V and 8 from J; bases not matched to a gene: 2. The germline V gene has CDR1 MGHRA and CDR2 YSYEKL. The CDR3 loop reads CASSQSGQGEAFF. CDR3 nucleotide sequence: TGCGCCAGCAGCCAATCGGGACAGGGGGAAGCTTTCTTT.

This clonotype was detected many times. This rearrangement joins TRBV28 to TRBJ1-5, with D tentatively TRBD1 (6 bases). This CDR3 is built from 14 residues. In germline, CDR1 is MDHEN, CDR2 SYDVKM. With 3 bases removed from V and 6 bases from J, the gap between germline ends came to 12 bases. CDR3 residues: CASSFPGGGQPQHF. CDR3 coding DNA: TGTGCCAGCAGTTTCCCCGGGGGCGGTCAGCCCCAGCATTTT. The full variable domain, in which reference TRBV28 and TRBJ1-5 provide the parts outside the CDR3, is DVKVTQSSRYLVKRTGEKVFLECVQDMDHENMFWYRQDPGLGLRLIYFSYDVKMKEKGDIPEGYSVSREKKERFSLILESASTNQTSMYLCASSFPGGGQPQHFGDGTRLSIL.

This clonotype was picked up one time. The chain has TRBV29-1 and TRBJ2-7; no clear D. The CDR3 is 12 amino acids. V lost 2 bases and J 2 bases, leaving 7 bases between the germline ends. From germline, CDR1 is SQVTM and CDR2 ANQGSEA. CDR3 sequence (DNA): TGCAGCGTTGAAAATACTCCCTACGAGCAGTACTTC. Translated: CSVENTPYEQYF.

At least ten counts were recorded for this clonotype. The chain carries TRBV30 and TRBJ2-3; the match to TRBD2 covers 7 bases. Germline CDR1 and CDR2: GTSNPN and SVGIG (reference sequence). J lost 4 bases, V lost 3 bases, and 13 bases had no gene match. This CDR3 is 16 amino acids long. The CDR3 region has the DNA TGTGCCTGGAGATCACCTGGGGGGGGAGGACCAGATACGCAGTATTTT. Residues: CAWRSPGGGGPDTQYF.

Notes on this clonotype: Germline and junction disagree at one end, which may indicate a read error. This chain links TRBV7-7 with TRBJ2-5, with 8 positions matching TRBD1. Germline assignment: CDR1 SSHAT and CDR2 FNYEAQ (reference sequence). This CDR3 comprises 15 residues. Here the CDR3 reads CASSLSGGISQTQYF. In nucleotides, the CDR3 is TGTGCTAGCAGCTTATCAGGGGGCATAAGTCAGACCCAGTACTTC.

This clonotype showed up just once. The rearrangement uses TRBV2 and TRBJ1-2; D gene unclear. The CDR3 contains 11 residues. Trimming took off 5 bases at V and 10 bases at J, with 11 bases between the two ends. CDR1 and CDR2 from the germline V gene are SNHLY and FYNNEI. The CDR3 loop is CASSPRRAYTF. The CDR3 DNA sequence: TGTGCCAGCAGTCCGAGGAGGGCCTACACCTTC.

The chain links TRBV28 to TRBJ2-3, with 7 bases fitting TRBD1. The V gene end was trimmed by 7 bases and the J gene end by 5 bases; junction bases not matched to a gene: 15. The CDR3 is 16 amino acids. The germline gives CDR1 MDHEN, CDR2 SYDVKM. The CDR3 nucleotides are TGTGCCAGCACTTCCCCGGGACAGCTAGAGGGAGATACGCAGTATTTT. Protein sequence: CASTSPGQLEGDTQYF.

The chain has TRBV5-5 and TRBJ2-1; D is uncertain. This CDR3 contains 13 residues. Looked up from germline, CDR1 is SGHKS and CDR2 is YYEKEE (reference sequence). The V end was cut by 2 bases, the J end by 5 bases, with 8 bases between. Here the CDR3 DNA reads TGTGCCAGCAGCTTCATAGATCACAATGAGCAGTTCTTC. Encoded protein: CASSFIDHNEQFF.